This passage covers 19 T cell receptor beta chains from one sample sequenced in a study of T cells after yellow fever vaccination. TCRdb reanalysed the 5' RACE reads using MiXCR and keeps one entry per CDR3 protein. Among under 300,000 distinct CDR3 sequences listed, approximately 6.3% were seen once. The sequencing used CD4+ T cells sorted from PBMCs, collected on the day of the yellow fever booster vaccination. These receptors all come from a man aged 25 to 40 who received the YFV17D yellow fever vaccine.

This clonotype occurred a few times. The chain employs TRBV9 and TRBJ2-7; D possibly corresponds to TRBD1 (6 bases). The CDR3 is 15 amino acids. Germline-derived CDR1 and CDR2 are SGDLS and YYNGEE. Trimming left V 0 bases short and J 0 bases short, with 10 bases between. The DNA of the CDR3 is TGTGCCAGCAGCGTAGAGGCAGGGGTCTCCTACGAGCAGTACTTC. Amino acids: CASSVEAGVSYEQYF.

This clonotype was counted only a few times. The chain carries TRBV29-1 and TRBJ1-1; weak D call: TRBD1 (5 bases). The V end was cut by 6 bases, the J end by 1 base, with 9 bases between. CDR1 and CDR2 (germline): SQVTM, ANQGSEA. The length of the CDR3 is 12 residues. The CDR3 protein is CSVDGQNTEAFF. The CDR3 region has the DNA TGCAGCGTCGACGGACAGAACACTGAAGCTTTCTTT.

This clonotype was counted many times. This chain connects TRBV10-2 to TRBJ2-2, with D perhaps being TRBD1 or TRBD2 (5 bases each). V lost 2 bases to trimming and J lost 5 bases, with 9 bases between them. Germline CDR1 reads WSHSY; CDR2 reads SAAADI. CDR3 length: 14 residues. CDR3 protein: CASSEVWGTGELFF. In DNA form, the CDR3 reads TGCGCCAGCAGTGAGGTTTGGGGGACCGGGGAGCTGTTTTTT.

This clonotype was seen a handful of times. The chain employs TRBV24-1 and TRBJ1-1; D remains ambiguous. The CDR3 runs 13 residues. CDR1 and CDR2 (germline): KGHDR, SFDVKD. The V gene lost 6 bases and the J gene lost 4 bases, with 11 bases spanning the gap. As DNA, the CDR3 is TGTGCCACCAGTCCCCCCGAGAGCACTGAAGCTTTCTTT. Its translation is CATSPPESTEAFF.

The chain uses TRBV5-1 and TRBJ2-2, with TRBD2 matching over 7 bases. V was pared by 4 bases and J by 4 bases, with 1 base of the junction left unmatched. The CDR3 has 13 amino acids. Germline V gene sequence: CDR1 SGHRS, CDR2 YFSETQ. The CDR3 spells CASSGRATGELFF. The CDR3 DNA reads TGCGCCAGCAGCGGGAGGGCCACCGGGGAGCTGTTTTTT. The whole variable domain, remainder taken from reference TRBV5-1 and TRBJ2-2, is KAGVTQTPRYLIKTRGQQVTLSCSPISGHRSVSWYQQTPGQGLQFLFEYFSETQRNKGNFPGRFSGRQFSNSRSEMNVSTLELGDSALYLCASSGRATGELFFGEGSRLTVL.

The J gene is TRBJ1-5, the V gene TRBV27; D not certain. This CDR3 contains 13 residues. Trimming took off 3 bases at V and 2 bases at J, with 5 bases between the two ends. Germline V CDR1 and CDR2: MNHEY, SMNVEV (reference sequence). The chain's CDR3 is CASSLTGNQPQHF. The CDR3 region has the DNA TGTGCCAGCAGTTTGACTGGCAATCAGCCCCAGCATTTT.

The CDR3 loop reads CASSRTSQNYEQYF. The DNA for the CDR3 is TGTGCCAGCAGTCGGACTAGTCAGAACTACGAGCAGTACTTC. This chain connects TRBV12-3 or TRBV12-4 to TRBJ2-7; 7 nucleotides agree with TRBD2. The CDR3 runs 14 residues. V lost 5 bases to trimming and J lost 3 bases; unmatched junction nucleotides: 7.

This clonotype has a count of ten or more. The chain recombines TRBV5-4 with TRBJ2-5; possibly TRBD2 for D (6 bases). Germline V gene sequence: CDR1 SGHNT, CDR2 YYREEE (reference sequence). This CDR3 spans 14 amino acids. The germline V and J ends were trimmed by 2 bases and 2 bases, with 10 bases remaining between them. In nucleotides, the CDR3 is TGTGCCAGCAGCTTAGGACTATCTCAAGAGACCCAGTACTTC. Encoded protein: CASSLGLSQETQYF.

The CDR3 DNA is TGTGCCAGCAGCTTAGATTGGCTAGCTGTCAATGAGCAGTTCTTC. This encodes CASSLDWLAVNEQFF. The rearrangement uses TRBV11-2 and TRBJ2-1; maybe TRBD2 (5 bases). The V and J ends lost 0 bases and 6 bases respectively, with 12 bases between them. The CDR3 has 15 amino acids. The germline V gene encodes CDR1 SGHAT and CDR2 FQNNGV.

This clonotype was detected a few times. The CDR3: CASKPSGRWHEQYF. The CDR3 DNA reads TGTGCCAGTAAGCCTAGCGGGAGATGGCACGAGCAGTACTTC. The J gene is TRBJ2-7, the V gene TRBV19; 10 positions agree with TRBD2. Per germline, CDR1 LNHDA and CDR2 SQIVND (reference sequence). There are 14 residues in the CDR3. Trimming took 7 bases from V and 5 from J; bases not matched to a gene: 8.

This clonotype appeared a few times. The rearrangement links TRBV11-2 to TRBJ2-7; D is unclear. V lost 2 bases and J 3 bases, leaving 26 bases between the germline ends. The CDR3 is 19 residues long. The germline V gene has CDR1 SGHAT and CDR2 FQNNGV. In nucleotides, the CDR3 is TGTGCCAGCAGCTTATCCCCGAGTCCCACCTCCGTTAAGATCTACGAGCAGTACTTC. This sequence encodes CASSLSPSPTSVKIYEQYF. Based on the CDR3 plus reference TRBV11-2 and TRBJ2-7, the full variable domain is EAGVAQSPRYKIIEKRQSVAFWCNPISGHATLYWYQQILGQGPKLLIQFQNNGVVDDSQLPKDRFSAERLKGVDSTLKIQPAKLEDSAVYLCASSLSPSPTSVKIYEQYFGPGTRLTVT.

This clonotype has only a few counts. The chain recombines TRBV12-3 or TRBV12-4 with TRBJ2-5; D not resolved. Trimming took 5 bases from V and 7 from J, leaving 14 bases between them. This CDR3 comprises 13 residues. The DNA of the CDR3 is TGTGCCAGCAGTCAGACTCCCCCCGTGACCCAGTACTTC. It specifies CASSQTPPVTQYF.

The genes are TRBV5-6 and TRBJ1-1; 11 nucleotides match TRBD1. Germline-derived CDR1 and CDR2 are SGHDT and YYEEEE. The V segment lost 4 bases and the J segment 9 bases; nucleotides outside the gene matches: 5. This CDR3 region has 13 residues. CDR3 amino acids: CASSPPDRGQAFF. The CDR3 region has the DNA TGTGCCAGCAGCCCCCCGGACAGGGGGCAAGCTTTCTTT.

This clonotype was recorded many times. This chain uses TRBV9 with TRBJ2-3; TRBD2 matches at 7 bases. J gave up 4 bases and V 3 bases, and 11 bases lay outside the gene matches. Germline-derived CDR1 and CDR2 are SGDLS and YYNGEE. The CDR3 contains 16 residues. CDR3 loop: CASSADIGRFPDTQYF. The CDR3 DNA sequence: TGTGCCAGCAGCGCAGATATCGGGAGGTTTCCAGATACGCAGTATTTT.

This clonotype appeared a few times. The chain employs TRBV19 and TRBJ2-3, with D unresolved. The CDR3 spans 14 residues. Germline V gene lookup returns CDR1 LNHDA and CDR2 SQIVND (reference sequence). Between the trimmed V and J ends, which lost 3 bases and 0 bases, there was a span of 7 bases. The CDR3 loop is CASSIETSTDTQYF. The CDR3 nucleotides are TGTGCCAGTAGTATTGAAACTAGCACAGATACGCAGTATTTT.

The sample holds a few counts of this clonotype. The rearrangement links TRBV10-2 to TRBJ2-7, with D possibly being TRBD2 (5 bases). Trimming cost V 2 bases and J 11 bases, with 16 bases left between them. Germline loops: CDR1 WSHSY, CDR2 SAAADI. The CDR3 sequence is 13 residues long. The CDR3 here is CASSEGERSRKYF. In DNA, the CDR3 is TGCGCCAGCAGTGAGGGGGAGCGGAGCCGTAAGTACTTC.

The chain joins TRBV18 to TRBJ2-7; 9 bases fit TRBD2. The junction had 10 bases not matched to a gene; V was cut back by 1 base and J by 3 bases. This CDR3 is built from 17 residues. Per the germline V gene, CDR1 is KGHSH and CDR2 is LQKENI. The CDR3 reads CASSPLISSGTFYEQYF. DNA for the CDR3: TGTGCCAGCTCACCACTAATCTCTAGCGGGACCTTCTACGAGCAGTACTTC. The variable domain in full, with the rest retrieved from reference TRBV18 and TRBJ2-7, is NAGVMQNPRHLVRRRGQEARLRCSPMKGHSHVYWYRQLPEEGLKFMVYLQKENIIDESGMPKERFSAEFPKEGPSILRIQQVVRGDSAAYFCASSPLISSGTFYEQYFGPGTRLTVT.

J is TRBJ2-1 and V is TRBV7-2, with 8 bases matching TRBD2. This CDR3 is built from 16 residues. V lost 4 bases and J lost 4; bases outside the gene matches: 9. The germline CDR1 and CDR2 sequences are SGHTA and FQGNSA. CDR3 amino acids: CASSSQGSGMYNEQFF. The CDR3 nucleotides read TGTGCCAGCAGCTCCCAGGGTAGCGGGATGTACAATGAGCAGTTCTTC.

In nucleotides, the CDR3 is TGTGCCAGCAGTTTAATCGGCCACGAGCAGTACTTC. Its protein product is CASSLIGHEQYF. V gene TRBV27 combines with J gene TRBJ2-7, with D hard to call. This CDR3 is 12 amino acids long. Germline assignment: CDR1 MNHEY and CDR2 SMNVEV (reference sequence). V shed 2 bases and J shed 5 bases, with 7 bases lying between them.